These 3 T cell receptor beta chains were sequenced from one sample in a study of naive CD8 T cells in extremely preterm neonates. Some clones are missing from TCRdb's copy, which holds only in-frame ones; the method was immunoSEQ multiplex PCR. The profile covers about 6,100 clones, with 95% to 99% appearing a single time and roughly 0.4% taken by the ten largest. Without labor or membrane rupture, elective cesareans at about 37-41 weeks supplied term cord blood. Sequencing was performed on naive CD8+ T cells from cord blood. These receptors originate from a newborn in good health.

The count of this clone is one. The rearrangement links TRBV27 to TRBJ2-1; TRBD2 agrees at 8 bases. The CDR3 length is 16 residues. The germline gives CDR1 MNHEY, CDR2 SMNVEV (reference sequence). Trimming removed 7 bases from V and 2 bases from J; junction bases left unmatched: 10. CDR3 coding DNA: TGTGCCAGCACCCCTAGAGCGGGGGTGGCCTACAATGAGCAGTTCTTC. Translation: CASTPRAGVAYNEQFF.

This rearrangement joins TRBV5-4 to TRBJ2-7; 7 nucleotides align to TRBD2. CDR3 size: 16 residues. Germline CDR1 SGHNT, CDR2 YYREEE (reference sequence). V lost 3 bases to trimming and J lost 2 bases; unmatched junction nucleotides: 11. In DNA form, the CDR3 reads TGTGCCAGCAGCTGGATGCGGGGGTCCCTCACCTACGAGCAGTACTTC. Residues: CASSWMRGSLTYEQYF.

V gene TRBV29-1 combines with J gene TRBJ1-2; perhaps TRBD1 as D (5 bases). Between the trimmed V and J ends, which lost 6 bases and 2 bases, there was a span of 10 bases. This CDR3 comprises 12 residues. Germline lookup yields CDR1 SQVTM and CDR2 ANQGSEA. The CDR3 region is CSVLGQNYGYTF. The CDR3, as DNA: TGCAGCGTGTTGGGGCAGAACTATGGCTACACCTTC.